This T cell receptor (beta chain) was profiled in a study of Ad26.COV2.S vaccination and SARS-CoV-2 variants. Points from the study as a whole: Similar non-spike TCR breadth was seen in vaccine and placebo recipients.

The CDR3 contains 14 residues. V was pared by 2 bases and J by 7 bases, with 9 bases between. Germline V gives CDR1 SGHTA, CDR2 FQGNSA. Details on this clone: Its matching antigen is unknown.

Only in-frame clones appear in the TCRdb table, and some are missing; sequencing was by immunoSEQ multiplex PCR. The table has 7,000 or so clones, roughly 84% seen once. V is TRBV7-2 and J is TRBJ1-6; D is undetermined. This TCR was recovered from a human donor who had recovered from COVID-19. Here the sequenced sample was peripheral blood, taken after recovery from COVID-19. DNA of the CDR3: TGTGCCAGCAGCTTACCTCCGGGAAATTCACCCCTCCACTTT. Its protein product is CASSLPPGNSPLHF.